These 15 T cell receptor beta chains share one sample of origin, sequenced in a study of blood T cell repertoires in COVID-19. The assay was immunoSEQ multiplex PCR, and TCRdb's table has in-frame clones only and misses some. The sample lists 390,000 or so clones, 80% to 90% occurring once. The sample consisted of PBMCs or T cells enriched from blood (not recorded which). The receptors were gathered from a man between 18 and 29 years old who had recovered from COVID-19.

V usage is TRBV3-1 (or the pseudogene TRBV3-2) and J usage is TRBJ2-7, with D uncertain. This CDR3 has 12 residues. V lost 1 base and J 6 bases, leaving 7 bases between the germline ends. Germline CDR1 LGHDT, CDR2 YNNKEL (reference sequence). The CDR3 sequence is CASSQGFREQYF. Written as DNA, the CDR3 is TGTGCCAGCAGCCAAGGTTTTCGCGAGCAGTACTTC.

The chain recombines TRBV13 with TRBJ2-1; 10 positions agree with TRBD1. Germline V gene data show CDR1 as PRHDT and CDR2 as FYEKMQ (reference sequence). The CDR3 runs to 15 residues. J lost 7 bases, V lost 2 bases, and 5 bases had no gene match. The CDR3 DNA is TGTGCCAGCAGCTTACGGGACAGGGGTCAGAATGAGCAGTTCTTC. As protein: CASSLRDRGQNEQFF.

The chain recombines TRBV28 with TRBJ2-6, with 8 bases identical to TRBD1. Germline V lookup: CDR1 MDHEN, CDR2 SYDVKM. V trimming: 5 bases; J trimming: 2 bases; junction bases outside the gene matches: 11. The length of the CDR3 is 18 residues. The CDR3 here is CASSPRTGSRPGANVLTF. The CDR3 DNA reads as TGTGCCAGCAGTCCACGGACAGGGTCGCGGCCTGGGGCCAACGTCCTGACTTTC.

CDR3 sequence reads: CASSLALPDTETQYF. The CDR3 region has the DNA TGCGCCAGCAGCTTGGCCCTTCCGGACACAGAGACCCAGTACTTC. This sequence joins TRBV5-1 and TRBJ2-5; weak D call: TRBD1 (5 bases). The CDR3 consists of 15 residues. The germline CDR1 and CDR2 sequences are SGHRS and YFSETQ. V lost 0 bases and J 4 bases, leaving 13 bases between the germline ends.

V is TRBV19 and J is TRBJ1-2, with a possible D match to TRBD1 (6 bases). Trimming took 1 base from V and 11 from J, leaving 17 bases between them. The CDR3 totals 14 residues. Looked up from germline, CDR1 is LNHDA and CDR2 is SQIVND (reference sequence). CDR3 in amino acids: CASSIVSTGYGYTF. DNA for the CDR3: TGTGCCAGTAGTATAGTATCGACAGGATACGGATACACCTTC.

There are a few counts of this clone. The V call is TRBV7-6, the J call TRBJ1-1; 10 nucleotides match TRBD1. Germline-derived CDR1 and CDR2 are SGHVS and FNYEAQ. This CDR3 is 15 amino acids long. The J segment lost 4 bases and the V segment lost 5 bases, leaving 7 bases of the junction unmatched. The CDR3 DNA reads TGTGCCAGCAGCAGAAAGGGGACAGGGGTCACTGAAGCTTTCTTT. Its protein product is CASSRKGTGVTEAFF.

The chain couples TRBV6-5 to TRBJ2-3; a possible D gene is TRBD2 (6 bases). V lost 8 bases, J lost 4 bases, and 13 bases lay in between. Per germline, CDR1 MNHEY and CDR2 SVGAGI. There are 13 residues in the CDR3. The DNA for the CDR3 is TGTGCCAGCGGGCGCCCGGGAGCAGATACGCAGTATTTT. Translated: CASGRPGADTQYF.

This chain joins TRBV5-4 and TRBJ2-7; D may be TRBD1 (6 bases). Per germline, CDR1 SGHNT and CDR2 YYREEE (reference sequence). The V and J ends lost 2 bases and 4 bases respectively, with 16 bases between them. This CDR3 is 15 amino acids long. The CDR3 DNA reads as TGTGCCAGCAGCTTAATGACAGGATCAAGATACGAGCAGTACTTC. Protein sequence: CASSLMTGSRYEQYF.

The rearrangement joins TRBV6-5 to TRBJ1-1; no definite D call. CDR1 and CDR2 (germline): MNHEY, SVGAGI. This CDR3 has 12 residues. V was shortened by 4 bases and J by 9 bases, with 12 bases between the two germline ends. The CDR3 loop is CASSSAGIKAFF. CDR3 nucleotides: TGTGCCAGCAGTTCCGCAGGAATCAAAGCTTTCTTT.

The V gene is TRBV28, the J gene TRBJ1-5, with 7 nucleotides matching TRBD1. The CDR3 is made up of 15 amino acids. J lost 5 bases, V lost 1 base, and 5 bases had no gene match. Per germline, CDR1 MDHEN and CDR2 SYDVKM. The CDR3 DNA reads as TGTGCCAGCAGTTTATTTGGGCAGGGGGATCAGCCCCAGCATTTT. It codes for CASSLFGQGDQPQHF.

This clone was observed once. V gene TRBV15 combines with J gene TRBJ2-7; 12 positions match TRBD2. The J segment lost 6 bases and the V segment lost 0 bases, leaving 3 bases of the junction unmatched. The CDR3 is made up of 15 amino acids. The germline CDR1 and CDR2 sequences are LNHNV and YYDKDF (reference sequence). The CDR3 DNA reads as TGTGCCACCAGCAGAGATCTAGCGGGAGGGCGCGAGCAGTACTTC. It translates to CATSRDLAGGREQYF.

The chain employs TRBV11-1 and TRBJ2-7; possible D gene TRBD1, 5 bases. V lost 0 bases to trimming and J lost 2 bases, with 14 bases between them. Germline CDR1 is SGHAT and CDR2 is FQDESV (reference sequence). CDR3 size: 16 residues. DNA of the CDR3: TGTGCCAGCAGCTTAGCCTTGGCAGGGAAAACCTACGAGCAGTACTTC. Residues: CASSLALAGKTYEQYF.

The chain recombines TRBV19 with TRBJ2-7; 7 bases match TRBD1. The CDR3 length is 16 residues. The germline V gene encodes CDR1 LNHDA and CDR2 SQIVND (reference sequence). J lost 3 bases, V lost 5 bases, and 13 bases had no gene match. The CDR3 here is CASSGISGTVVYEQYF. The CDR3 region has the DNA TGTGCCAGTAGTGGAATTTCCGGGACAGTGGTCTACGAGCAGTACTTC.

This chain uses TRBV6-2 or TRBV6-3 with TRBJ2-7; TRBD2 might be the D (6 bases). The CDR3 extends over 15 amino acids. CDR1 and CDR2 (germline): MNHEY, SVGEGT. V was trimmed by 4 bases and J by 0 bases, leaving 13 bases between them. The CDR3 DNA sequence: TGTGCCAGCAGTTCAGGAGCGGGCAGCTCCTACGAGCAGTACTTC. This encodes CASSSGAGSSYEQYF.

The V gene is TRBV7-8, the J gene TRBJ1-1; the D is unclear. Germline-derived CDR1 and CDR2 are SGHVS and FQNEAQ. The length of the CDR3 is 13 residues. Trimming cost V 3 bases and J 1 base, with 6 bases left between them. Here the CDR3 DNA reads TGTGCCAGCAGCTTCCAGTCGAACACTGAAGCTTTCTTT. Protein: CASSFQSNTEAFF.